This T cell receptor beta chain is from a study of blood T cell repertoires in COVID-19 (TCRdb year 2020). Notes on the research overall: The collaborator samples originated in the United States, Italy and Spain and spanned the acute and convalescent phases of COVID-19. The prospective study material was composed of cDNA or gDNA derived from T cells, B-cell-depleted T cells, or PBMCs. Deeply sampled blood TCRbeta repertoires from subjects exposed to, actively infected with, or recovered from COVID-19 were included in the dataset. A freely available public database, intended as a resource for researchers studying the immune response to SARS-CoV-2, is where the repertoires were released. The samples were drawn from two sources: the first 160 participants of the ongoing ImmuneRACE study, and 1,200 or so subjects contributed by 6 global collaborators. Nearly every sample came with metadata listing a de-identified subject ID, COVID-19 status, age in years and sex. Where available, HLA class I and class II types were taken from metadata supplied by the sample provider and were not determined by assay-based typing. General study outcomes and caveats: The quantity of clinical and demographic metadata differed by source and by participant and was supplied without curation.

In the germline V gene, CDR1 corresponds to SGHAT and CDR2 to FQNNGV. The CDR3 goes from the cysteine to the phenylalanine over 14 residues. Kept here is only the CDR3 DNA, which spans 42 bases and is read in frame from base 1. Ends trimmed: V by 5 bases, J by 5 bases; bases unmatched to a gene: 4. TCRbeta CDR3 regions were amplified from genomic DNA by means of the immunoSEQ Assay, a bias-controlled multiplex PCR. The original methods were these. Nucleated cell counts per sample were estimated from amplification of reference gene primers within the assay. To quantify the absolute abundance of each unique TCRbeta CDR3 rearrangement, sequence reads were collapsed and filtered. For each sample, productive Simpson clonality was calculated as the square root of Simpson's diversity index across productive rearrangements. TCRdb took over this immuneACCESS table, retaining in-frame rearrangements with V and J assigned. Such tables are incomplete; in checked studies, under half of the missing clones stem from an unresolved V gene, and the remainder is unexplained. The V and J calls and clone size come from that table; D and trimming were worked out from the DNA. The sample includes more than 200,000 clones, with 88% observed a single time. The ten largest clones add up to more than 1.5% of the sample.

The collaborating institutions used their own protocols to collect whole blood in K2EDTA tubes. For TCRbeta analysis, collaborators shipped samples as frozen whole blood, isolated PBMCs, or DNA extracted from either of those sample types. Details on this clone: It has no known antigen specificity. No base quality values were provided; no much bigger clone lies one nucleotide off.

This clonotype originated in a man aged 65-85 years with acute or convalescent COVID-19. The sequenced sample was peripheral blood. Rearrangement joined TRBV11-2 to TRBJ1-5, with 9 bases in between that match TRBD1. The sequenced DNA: TGTGCCAGCAGCCAAAGACAGGGGGATCAGCCCCAGCATTTT. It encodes CASSQRQGDQPQHF.